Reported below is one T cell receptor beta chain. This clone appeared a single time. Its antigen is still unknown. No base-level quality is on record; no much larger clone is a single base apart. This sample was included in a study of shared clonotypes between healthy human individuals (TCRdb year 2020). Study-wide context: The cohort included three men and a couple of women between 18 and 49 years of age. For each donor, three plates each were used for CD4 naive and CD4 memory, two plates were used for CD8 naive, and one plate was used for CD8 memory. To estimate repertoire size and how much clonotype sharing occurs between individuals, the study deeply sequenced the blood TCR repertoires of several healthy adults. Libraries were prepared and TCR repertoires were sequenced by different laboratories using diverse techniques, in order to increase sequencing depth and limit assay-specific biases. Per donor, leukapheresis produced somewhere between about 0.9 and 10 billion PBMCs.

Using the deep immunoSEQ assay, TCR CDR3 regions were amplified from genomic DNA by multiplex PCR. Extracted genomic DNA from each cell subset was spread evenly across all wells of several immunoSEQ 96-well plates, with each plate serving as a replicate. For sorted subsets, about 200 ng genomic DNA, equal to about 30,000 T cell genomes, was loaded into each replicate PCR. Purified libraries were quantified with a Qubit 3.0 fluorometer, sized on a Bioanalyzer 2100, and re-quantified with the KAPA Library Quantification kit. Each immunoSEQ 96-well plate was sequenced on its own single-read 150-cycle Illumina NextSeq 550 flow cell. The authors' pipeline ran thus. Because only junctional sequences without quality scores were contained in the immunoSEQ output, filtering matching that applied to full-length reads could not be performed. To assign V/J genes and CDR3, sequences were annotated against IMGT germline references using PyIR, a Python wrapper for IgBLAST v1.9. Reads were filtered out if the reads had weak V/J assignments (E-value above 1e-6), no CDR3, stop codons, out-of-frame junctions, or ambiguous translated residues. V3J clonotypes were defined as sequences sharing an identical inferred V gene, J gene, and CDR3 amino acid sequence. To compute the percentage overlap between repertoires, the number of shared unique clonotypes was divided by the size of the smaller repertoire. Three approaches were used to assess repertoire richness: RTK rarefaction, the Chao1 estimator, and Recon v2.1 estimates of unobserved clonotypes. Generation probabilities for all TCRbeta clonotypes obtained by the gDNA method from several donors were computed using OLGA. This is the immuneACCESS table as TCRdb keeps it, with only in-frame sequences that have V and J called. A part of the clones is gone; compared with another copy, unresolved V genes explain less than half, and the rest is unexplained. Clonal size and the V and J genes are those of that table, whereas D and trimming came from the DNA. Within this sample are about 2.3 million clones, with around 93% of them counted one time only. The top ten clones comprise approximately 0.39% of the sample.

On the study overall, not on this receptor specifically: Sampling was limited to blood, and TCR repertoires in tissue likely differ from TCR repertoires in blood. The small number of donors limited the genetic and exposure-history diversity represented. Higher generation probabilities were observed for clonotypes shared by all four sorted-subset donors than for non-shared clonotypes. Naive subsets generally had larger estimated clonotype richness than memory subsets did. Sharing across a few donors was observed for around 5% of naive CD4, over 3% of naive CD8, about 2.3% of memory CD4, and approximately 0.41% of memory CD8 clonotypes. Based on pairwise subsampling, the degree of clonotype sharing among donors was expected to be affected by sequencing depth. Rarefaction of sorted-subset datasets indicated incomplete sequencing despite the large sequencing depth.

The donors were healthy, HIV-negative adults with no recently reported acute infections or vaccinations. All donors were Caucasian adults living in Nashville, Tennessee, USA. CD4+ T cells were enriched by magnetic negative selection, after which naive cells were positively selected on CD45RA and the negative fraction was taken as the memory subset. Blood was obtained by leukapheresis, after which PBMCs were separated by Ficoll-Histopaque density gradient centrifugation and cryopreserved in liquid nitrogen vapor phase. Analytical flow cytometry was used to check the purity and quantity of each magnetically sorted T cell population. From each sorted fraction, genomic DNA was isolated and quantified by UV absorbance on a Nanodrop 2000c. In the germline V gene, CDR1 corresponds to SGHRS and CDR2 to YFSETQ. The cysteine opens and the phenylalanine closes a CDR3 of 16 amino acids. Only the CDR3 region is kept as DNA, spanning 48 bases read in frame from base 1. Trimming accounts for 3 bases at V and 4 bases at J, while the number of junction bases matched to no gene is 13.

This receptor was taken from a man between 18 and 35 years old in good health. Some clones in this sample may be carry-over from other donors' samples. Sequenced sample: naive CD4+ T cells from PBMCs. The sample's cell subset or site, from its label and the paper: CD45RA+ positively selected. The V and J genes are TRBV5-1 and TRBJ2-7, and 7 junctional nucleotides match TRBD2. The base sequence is TGCGCCAGCAGCTCTTCGGGAGGCTTACCCCCATACGAGCAGTACTTC. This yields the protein CASSSSGGLPPYEQYF.